This T cell receptor beta chain was sequenced during a study of vaccination effects on CD4 cells after COVID-19. Points from the study as a whole: In convalescent patients, vaccine-induced clones largely differed from infection-induced clones.

Sequencing used immunoSEQ multiplex PCR; TCRdb keeps in-frame clones, though not all of them. Of about 70,000 clones detected, more than 65% appear once; the ten largest clones hold 5%. From germline, CDR1 is LNHDA and CDR2 SQIVND (reference sequence). The CDR3 covers 18 residues. J lost 4 bases, V lost 4 bases, and 14 bases had no gene match. On this clone: Antigen specificity is unknown.

Antigen-specific CD4+ T cells expanded by the ViraFEST assay with viral peptide pools were then sequenced. Having been cultured for approximately ten days, the cells underwent CD4+ T cell isolation. The individual was infected with SARS-CoV-2 between March and December 2020, as confirmed by PCR. Wells containing approximately 2 million PBMC each were cultured with 10 IU/ml IL-2 and approximately 10 ug/ml peptides. IL-2 medium was substituted for half the medium on days 3 and 7. Specimen: CD4+ T cells from PBMCs cultured with HIV peptides, collected before COVID-19 vaccination. Subset described: HIV-1 Nef peptide pool negative control/reference culture. The V gene is TRBV19, the J gene TRBJ2-1; 9 nucleotides line up with TRBD1. This receptor was taken from a human donor who had a prior SARS-CoV-2 infection. The CDR3 DNA is TGTGCCAGTAGTACAACCCCCCCCGTGACAGGGGGGTACAATGAGCAGTTCTTC. Encoded protein: CASSTTPPVTGGYNEQFF.